One and the same sample provided the 13 T cell receptor beta chains below, sequenced in a study of identifying expanded T cells in peripheral blood. Sequencing used immunoSEQ multiplex PCR; TCRdb keeps in-frame clones, though not all of them. The table shows about 83,000 clones, with approximately 90% occurring only once. Input material: blood. The receptors stem from a person aged 18 to 70 in good health.

CDR3 sequence: CASSADRDYEQYF. The CDR3 DNA is TGTGCCAGCAGCGCGGACAGGGATTACGAGCAGTACTTC. This chain joins TRBV7-9 and TRBJ2-7; 8 bases line up with TRBD1. J was trimmed by 4 bases and V by 5 bases; bases with no gene match: 4. The CDR3 spans 13 residues. From germline, CDR1 is SEHNR and CDR2 FQNEAQ (reference sequence).

V gene TRBV28 combines with J gene TRBJ1-5; TRBD1 is a possible D gene (5 bases). The V gene lost 6 bases and the J gene lost 6 bases, with 12 bases spanning the gap. In germline, CDR1 is MDHEN, CDR2 SYDVKM. The length of the CDR3 is 13 residues. CDR3 region: CASRAQGTQPQHF. The DNA of the CDR3 is TGTGCCAGCAGAGCTCAGGGTACTCAGCCCCAGCATTTT.

The V and J genes are TRBV19 and TRBJ2-7; perhaps D is TRBD1 or TRBD2 (5 bases each). Germline V gene sequence: CDR1 LNHDA, CDR2 SQIVND (reference sequence). This CDR3 has 14 amino acids. Trimming cost V 3 bases and J 4 bases, with 13 bases left between them. CDR3 region: CASSMGVQFYEQYF. CDR3 sequence (DNA): TGTGCCAGTAGTATGGGGGTCCAGTTTTACGAGCAGTACTTC.

The chain has TRBV4-3 and TRBJ1-2; D remains unclear. Germline CDR1 LGHNA, CDR2 YSLEER. The CDR3 is 14 amino acids. Trimming removed 0 bases at V and 6 bases at J, with 11 bases between. The CDR3 DNA reads TGCGCCAGCAGCCAAGATCCTTTTACCGATGGCTACACCTTC. Amino acids: CASSQDPFTDGYTF.

V and J are TRBV9 and TRBJ1-3, with 7 nucleotides matching TRBD1. Germline CDR1 reads SGDLS; CDR2 reads YYNGEE. The CDR3 totals 17 residues. V was pared by 3 bases and J by 1 base, with 10 bases of the junction left unmatched. The CDR3 is CASSGGPSGGSGNTIYF. CDR3 DNA: TGTGCCAGCAGCGGAGGGCCTTCAGGGGGGTCTGGAAACACCATATATTTT.

This chain uses TRBV28 with TRBJ1-2; D unresolved. Germline V lookup: CDR1 MDHEN, CDR2 SYDVKM. The CDR3 spans 11 residues. Trimming cost V 8 bases and J 7 bases, with 11 bases left between them. In DNA, the CDR3 is TGTGCCAGCCTTTCTTCTTCTGGCTACACCTTC. Encoded protein: CASLSSSGYTF.

This sequence joins TRBV28 and TRBJ2-4; possible D gene TRBD1, 5 bases. This CDR3 contains 13 residues. Trimming took off 3 bases at V and 7 bases at J, with 10 bases between the two ends. Germline V gene lookup returns CDR1 MDHEN and CDR2 SYDVKM. CDR3 in DNA: TGTGCCAGCAGTTTCCCAGGGCCGAACATTCAGTACTTC. It codes for CASSFPGPNIQYF.

The chain couples TRBV5-6 to TRBJ2-3; D assignment may be TRBD1 or TRBD2 (7 bases each). The V end lost 5 bases, the J end lost 3 bases, and 13 bases lay between the germline ends. This CDR3 spans 14 amino acids. In germline, CDR1 is SGHDT, CDR2 YYEEEE. CDR3 nucleotide sequence: TGTGCCAGCAGACCAGGGGGGGGAACAGATACGCAGTATTTT. Translating gives CASRPGGGTDTQYF.

The CDR3 sequence: CASSAPGRGLEQYF. CDR3 nucleotides: TGTGCCAGCAGTGCCCCGGGACGGGGCCTCGAGCAGTACTTC. The chain employs TRBV28 and TRBJ2-7; the D call may be TRBD1 or TRBD2 (5 bases each). CDR1 is MDHEN, CDR2 SYDVKM, per germline. This CDR3 spans 14 amino acids. Trimming took 5 bases from V and 6 from J, leaving 17 bases between them.

The V gene is TRBV28, the J gene TRBJ2-7; D gene uncertain. With 6 bases removed from V and 0 bases from J, the gap between germline ends came to 12 bases. This CDR3 contains 14 residues. CDR1 is MDHEN, CDR2 SYDVKM, per germline. The CDR3 bases are TGTGCCAGCAGCCCCCCACACACCTCCTACGAGCAGTACTTC. Its protein is CASSPPHTSYEQYF. The variable domain in full, completed from reference TRBV28 and TRBJ2-7, reads DVKVTQSSRYLVKRTGEKVFLECVQDMDHENMFWYRQDPGLGLRLIYFSYDVKMKEKGDIPEGYSVSREKKERFSLILESASTNQTSMYLCASSPPHTSYEQYFGPGTRLTVT.

V and J are TRBV19 and TRBJ2-3; D perhaps matches TRBD2 (6 bases). Trimming took off 2 bases at V and 4 bases at J, with 13 bases between the two ends. Germline CDR1 is LNHDA and CDR2 is SQIVND (reference sequence). This CDR3 has 15 residues. The DNA for the CDR3 is TGTGCCAGTAGTATAATCGGCGCGGGGTCAGATACGCAGTATTTT. As protein: CASSIIGAGSDTQYF.

The chain links TRBV27 to TRBJ2-3; perhaps TRBD2 as D (5 bases). The CDR3 has 12 amino acids. Trimming stripped 6 bases from V and 6 bases from J, with 10 bases between. The germline V gene has CDR1 MNHEY and CDR2 SMNVEV (reference sequence). DNA of the CDR3: TGTGCCAGCAGCCGAGGGTCCGATACGCAGTATTTT. Protein sequence: CASSRGSDTQYF.

This chain joins TRBV5-6 and TRBJ2-2; 9 bases line up with TRBD1. This CDR3 has 19 amino acids. V trimming: 3 bases; J trimming: 7 bases; junction bases outside the gene matches: 19. Germline V lookup: CDR1 SGHDT, CDR2 YYEEEE. The CDR3 DNA reads TGTGCCAGCAGCTCCATGGACAGGGGAGTTAGGACCCGGATCGGGGAGCTGTTTTTT. Its translation is CASSSMDRGVRTRIGELFF.